Described below is a single T cell receptor (beta chain) sequence and its context. This clonotype was observed a single time. Its cognate antigen has yet to be identified. Base quality data are lacking; no much larger clone is found one base away. This specimen belongs to a study of CD8 T cells in ankylosing spondylitis (dated by TCRdb to 2017 to 2019). Regarding the research as a whole: To find TCR variants linked to disease, the study profiled T cell receptor beta repertoires in ankylosing spondylitis patients and healthy donors. In total, the full study cohort was made up of 100 to 140 healthy donors and 25 or so ankylosing spondylitis patients. Peripheral blood was sampled, and synovial fluid was also collected from ankylosing spondylitis patients. Study-level results and caveats: A CD8+ phenotype was shown by the disease-linked clones, which were found at relatively low frequencies in peripheral blood. The disease-linked clones were reported as significantly enriched in matched synovial fluid samples from ankylosing spondylitis patients. Some of the motif variants had been reported before in the synovial fluid and blood of reactive arthritis patients, a finding that suggests common disease-initiation mechanisms. A TCR beta motif of roughly 8 highly homologous amino acid variants appeared characteristic of blood from ankylosing spondylitis patients.

The cysteine opens and the phenylalanine closes a CDR3 of 15 amino acids. Only the CDR3 DNA is retained, 45 bases long and in frame from the first base. Per the germline V gene (reference sequence), LNHDA is the CDR1 and SQIVND is the CDR2. V ends up 3 bases short and J 0 bases short, with an unmatched junction base count of 2. Instrument on record: Illumina HiSeq 2500. Quantitative 5'-RACE with molecular barcodes was the method used to prepare the TCR beta libraries. The original methods were these. Disease-linked TCR variants were identified with a new computational method built on a probabilistic model of VDJ rearrangement. Through fastp at Q25 and MiXCR, TCRdb rebuilt clones from the public reads, retaining in-frame beta chains. Merged by CDR3 protein, the rows form single entries marked with the most common genes and DNA. TCRdb, not the original authors, processed these V and J calls. This sample comprises under 550,000 distinct CDR3 sequences, 20% to 30% of them detected only once. The top ten constitute roughly 0.9% of the sample.

Sequenced: blood, either unsorted or a sorted T cell fraction (not recorded which). The sequence links TRBV19 to TRBJ1-5; 7 bases in the middle match TRBD1. The TCR sequence derives from a male donor with ankylosing spondylitis. The nucleotide sequence is given as TGTGCCAGTAGTATGGGACAGTATAGCAATCAGCCCCAGCATTTT. Its protein is CASSMGQYSNQPQHF.